The rows below give T cell receptor beta chains drawn from one sample of a study of response to subunit inactivated influenza vaccine. TCRdb itself ran the RT-PCR reads through MiXCR, one entry per CDR3 protein. Of 600,000 to 700,000 distinct CDR3 sequences listed, around 13% are singletons. The specimen was PBMCs from blood, collected around two weeks before vaccination. The receptors come from a man aged 50 to 60 who received an inactivated influenza vaccine. Both conserved end residues are part of each CDR3. D genes are given only for firm matches. Size tells how often a clone was seen (once, few, many) or the class of an expanded clone, and some rows leave it out.

clone_size d_call cdr3_length j_call v_call cdr3_nt cdr3_aa
NA TRBD1 12 TRBJ1-1 TRBV6-2/TRBV6-3 TGTGCCAGCAGTCGAGCGGACAGGGTTATTTTCTTT CASSRADRVIFF
few NA 13 TRBJ2-1 TRBV29-1 TGCAGCGCGGAACGAAGCTCCTACAATGAGCAGTTCTTC CSAERSSYNEQFF
few TRBD2 21 TRBJ2-1 TRBV9 TGTGCCAGCAGCCCTTACCGGCTAGCGGGGGGCGCCAGGACCCACTACAATGAGCAGTTCTTC CASSPYRLAGGARTHYNEQFF
many NA 14 TRBJ1-4 TRBV7-8 TGTGCCAGCAGCAATGGATTATCTAATGAAAAACTGTTTTTT CASSNGLSNEKLFF
NA NA 16 TRBJ2-1 TRBV28 TGTGCCAGCAGTCACTCAAGGTTAAGCTCCTACAATGAGCAGTTCTTC CASSHSRLSSYNEQFF
NA TRBD2 16 TRBJ2-2 TRBV4-2 TGTGCCAGCAGCCAAGATCCTAGCGGGGCGACCGGGGAGCTGTTTTTT CASSQDPSGATGELFF
NA NA 14 TRBJ1-6 TRBV27 TGTGCCAGCAGTAACAGGCCAGTGAATTCACCCCTCCACTTT CASSNRPVNSPLHF
many TRBD1 14 TRBJ1-2 TRBV20-1 TGCAGTGCTAGAGTAGGGCGACAGGGGTATGGCTACACCTTC CSARVGRQGYGYTF
NA NA 12 TRBJ2-1 TRBV29-1 TGCAGCGTTGTGCGGGGTCGCAATGAGCAGTTCTTC CSVVRGRNEQFF
many TRBD2 16 TRBJ2-5 TRBV7-2 TGTGCCAGCAGCTTGACGGCCTATGCTAGCGGGGCATCCCAGTACTTC CASSLTAYASGASQYF
many NA 12 TRBJ2-7 TRBV3-1 TGTGCCAGCAGTCAGGGACCCTACGAGCAGTACTTC CASSQGPYEQYF
few TRBD1 16 TRBJ2-1 TRBV5-1 TGCGCCAGCAGCTTGGAAGGGGCAGGGGGTAACAATGAGCAGTTCTTC CASSLEGAGGNNEQFF
few TRBD2 17 TRBJ2-5 TRBV5-1 TGCGCCAGCAGCTTGGCCTCTAGCGGGGGTGGCCAAGAGACCCAGTACTTC CASSLASSGGGQETQYF
NA TRBD2 15 TRBJ2-1 TRBV7-7 TGTGCCAGCAGCCCCGGGACTAGTACCCACAATGAGCAGTTCTTC CASSPGTSTHNEQFF
NA NA 13 TRBJ1-1 TRBV29-1 TGCAGCGCGGAAGGGCAGATTTTAACTGAAGCTTTCTTT CSAEGQILTEAFF
NA NA 15 TRBJ2-4 TRBV28 TGTGCCAGCAGTTCACACCTGCTAGCCAAAAACATTCAGTACTTC CASSSHLLAKNIQYF
NA NA 15 TRBJ2-5 TRBV25-1 TGTGCCAGCAGTGATCTAAATCGCGTCTCGGAGACCCAGTACTTC CASSDLNRVSETQYF
few TRBD1 16 TRBJ2-2 TRBV4-1 TGCGCCAGCAGCCAAGCCCGGGACAGCTGGTCCGGGGAGCTGTTTTTT CASSQARDSWSGELFF
NA NA 17 TRBJ2-2 TRBV7-6 TGTGCCAGGACCGGGACTCTACGAAATGCGGACACCGGGGAGCTGTTTTTT CARTGTLRNADTGELFF
few TRBD2 18 TRBJ2-5 TRBV5-1 TGCGCCAGCAACCTTCCTCCTAGCGGGGGGGCGCTGGGTGAGACCCAGTACTTC CASNLPPSGGALGETQYF
NA TRBD2 15 TRBJ2-2 TRBV20-1 TGCAGTGCTGCCGCGGGGGGGCTTCTTTTCGGGGAGCTGTTTTTT CSAAAGGLLFGELFF
NA NA 13 TRBJ1-1 TRBV15 TGTGCCACCAGCAGACAGGGAGGGACTGAAGCTTTCTTT CATSRQGGTEAFF
NA TRBD1 17 TRBJ1-2 TRBV28 TGTGCCAGCAGACCCGCATCTCAGGGGGCGAGGAACTATGGCTACACCTTC CASRPASQGARNYGYTF
once TRBD2 16 TRBJ2-7 TRBV19 TGTGCCAGTAGTAGAGCTGGGGGACTAGCGGATTACGAGCAGTACTTC CASSRAGGLADYEQYF
NA NA 15 TRBJ2-1 TRBV15 TGTGCCACCAGCAGAGGGCCAGGGAACTACAATGAGCAGTTCTTC CATSRGPGNYNEQFF
few TRBD2 14 TRBJ2-5 TRBV14 TGTGCCAGCAGCCAAGAAGGCGGGAGGGAGACCCAGTACTTC CASSQEGGRETQYF
few NA 18 TRBJ2-6 TRBV11-1 TGTGCCAGCAGCTATATCAGGGCGAGTAGCTCTGGGGCCAACGTCCTGACTTTC CASSYIRASSSGANVLTF
few TRBD2 17 TRBJ2-1 TRBV15 TGTGCCACCAGCAGAGATCTGGGTAGCGGGAGGACCAATGAGCAGTTCTTC CATSRDLGSGRTNEQFF
many TRBD1 13 TRBJ1-6 TRBV7-3 TGTGCCAGCAGCGTGGACAGGGTTGGGGCCCTCCACTTT CASSVDRVGALHF
NA TRBD1 16 TRBJ2-7 TRBV20-1 TGCAGTGCTAGAGAATGGGGACAGATGAGCTCCTACGAGCAGTACTTC CSAREWGQMSSYEQYF
NA NA 14 TRBJ2-1 TRBV20-1 TGCAGTGCTAGGAGGGGCCGCTGGGGCAATGAGCAGTTCTTC CSARRGRWGNEQFF
few TRBD2 17 TRBJ2-5 TRBV11-2 TGTGCCAGCAGCTTAGGGTACGGCGGGGGGGCCCCTGAGACCCAGTACTTC CASSLGYGGGAPETQYF
NA TRBD2 15 TRBJ2-7 TRBV27 TGTGCCAGCAGTCCGAAGACTAGCGGTCCCTACGAGCAGTACTTC CASSPKTSGPYEQYF